This T cell receptor (beta chain) was found in a study of early T cells in non-severe SARS-CoV-2 infection. This clonotype was seen only a few times. Its specificity is unknown. MiXCR, applied by TCRdb to the 5' RACE reads, yields one record per CDR3 protein. The sample holds 70,000 to 75,000 distinct CDR3 sequences, approximately 12% seen once. Germline values: CDR1 SGHRS, CDR2 YFSETQ. With 0 bases removed from V and 5 bases from J, the gap between germline ends came to 11 bases. There are 14 residues in the CDR3. Findings and caveats of the study: Reliance on VDJdb matching favored anti-spike CD8 responses; private and CD4 specificities were missed.

The TCR was taken from an adult who was a healthcare worker with PCR-confirmed SARS-CoV-2 infection or an uninfected control (not recorded which). V gene TRBV5-1 combines with J gene TRBJ1-1; D unresolved. Specimen: whole blood. Here the CDR3 reads CASSLEVGRTEAFF. The CDR3 bases are TGCGCCAGCAGCTTGGAGGTGGGAAGGACTGAAGCTTTCTTT.